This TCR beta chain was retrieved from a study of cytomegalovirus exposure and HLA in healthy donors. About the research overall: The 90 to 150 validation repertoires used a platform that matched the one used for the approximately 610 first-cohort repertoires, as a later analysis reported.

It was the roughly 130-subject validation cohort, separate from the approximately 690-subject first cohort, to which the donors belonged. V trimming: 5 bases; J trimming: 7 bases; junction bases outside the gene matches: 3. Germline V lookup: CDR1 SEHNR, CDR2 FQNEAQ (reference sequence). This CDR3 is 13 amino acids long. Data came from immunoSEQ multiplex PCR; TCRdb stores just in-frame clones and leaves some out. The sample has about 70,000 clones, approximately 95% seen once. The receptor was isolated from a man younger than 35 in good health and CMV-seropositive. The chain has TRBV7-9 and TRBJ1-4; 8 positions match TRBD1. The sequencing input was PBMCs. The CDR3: CASSAGQGEKLFF. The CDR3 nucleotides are TGTGCCAGCAGCGCTGGACAGGGTGAAAAACTGTTTTTT.